Detailed here is one T cell receptor (beta chain). Its cognate antigen is unknown. TCRdb itself ran the reads through MiXCR, one entry per CDR3 protein. The sample has roughly 200,000 distinct CDR3 sequences; about a sixth are singletons. The data were obtained in a study of T cell repertoires in cytomegalovirus infection. V was cut by 5 bases and J by 4 bases, with 10 bases left in between. Germline V gene sequence: CDR1 SGHVS, CDR2 FNYEAQ. The CDR3 is made up of 13 amino acids. The study, taken as a whole, reports: HLA-C-restricted, CMV-specific TCR beta clonotypes were dominant ex vivo.

The sequenced sample consisted of CD8+ T cells from PBMCs. The chain uses TRBV7-6 and TRBJ2-3, with D tentatively TRBD2 (6 bases). The receptor was derived from a human donor in good health (CMV status not recorded). Some clones in this sample may be carry-over from other donors' samples. The CDR3 sequence: CASSPRRADTQYF. The DNA for the CDR3 is TGTGCCAGCAGCCCGCGGAGGGCAGATACGCAGTATTTT.